This T cell receptor (beta chain) was identified during a study of metastatic and nonmetastatic thyroid tumors. In germline, CDR1 is KGHSH, CDR2 LQKENI. V shed 4 bases, J shed 0 bases, and the junction held 4 bases outside the gene matches. CDR3 length: 16 amino acids. Patients were all untreated before their thyroid surgery. TCRdb reanalyzed the PCR reads with MiXCR. The sample records tens of thousands of clones, roughly 29% being singletons. This clone was observed a few times. The gene calls are TRBV18 and TRBJ2-7; the match to TRBD1 covers 12 bases. The sequenced sample was blood. This clonotype was sampled from a female donor with papillary thyroid cancer or a benign thyroid nodule (not recorded which). Some clones in this sample may be carry-over from other donors' samples. The CDR3 DNA sequence: TGTGCCAGCTCACTCTTGGGACAGGGGGCCTCCTACGAGCAGTACTTC. Residues: CASSLLGQGASYEQYF. Using reference TRBV18 and TRBJ2-7 for the parts outside the CDR3, the full variable domain is NAGVMQNPRHLVRRRGQEARLRCSPMKGHSHVYWYRQLPEEGLKFMVYLQKENIIDESGMPKERFSAEFPKEGPSILRIQQVVRGDSAAYFCASSLLGQGASYEQYFGPGTRLTVT.